This paragraph reports one TCR beta chain. The data originate from a study of blood T cell repertoires in COVID-19. The CDR3 extends over 15 amino acids. With 8 bases clipped from V and 2 bases from J, the junction kept 6 bases outside the gene matches. The germline CDR1 and CDR2 sequences are MNHEY and SVGAGI. Profiling relied on immunoSEQ multiplex PCR, and the TCRdb table lists in-frame clones only, not all of them. The sample has fewer than 300,000 clones; 75% to 85% are singletons. The sequence was obtained from a man between 45 and 60 years old with active or convalescent COVID-19. The chain employs TRBV6-5 and TRBJ1-5, with 10 bases identical to TRBD1. Sequencing was performed on peripheral blood. CDR3 sequence: CASATGGSGNQPQHF. CDR3 DNA: TGTGCCAGCGCGACAGGGGGCTCAGGCAATCAGCCCCAGCATTTT.